The sequence of this T cell receptor (beta chain) was determined in a study of OX40 agonist ivuxolimab in advanced cancers. This table comes from immunoSEQ multiplex PCR, and its TCRdb copy is limited to in-frame clones, with some not included. The sample comprises about 26,000 clones, roughly 76% of which are singletons, and about 15% rests with the top ten. The sample in question was CD4+ or CD8+ T cells sorted from blood, obtained in a trial of the OX40 agonist ivuxolimab. The origin of this receptor is an adult with an advanced solid tumor such as melanoma, head and neck, liver or kidney cancer.

CDR3 amino acids: CASSLTGNEQYF. CDR3 nucleotides: TGTGCCAGCAGTCTCACAGGGAACGAGCAGTACTTC. The J gene is TRBJ2-7, the V gene TRBV5-5; D might be TRBD1 (6 bases). The CDR3 spans 12 residues. Trimming took off 5 bases at V and 5 bases at J, with 11 bases between the two ends. Germline V gene sequence: CDR1 SGHKS, CDR2 YYEKEE (reference sequence).